The clone carrying this T cell receptor beta chain was counted many times. TCRdb independently ran MiXCR on the 5' RACE reads; one entry per CDR3 protein. Of thousands of distinct CDR3 sequences in the sample, 5.5% to 7% were seen once. Germline V gene data show CDR1 as LGHNA and CDR2 as YNFKEQ. The CDR3 consists of 16 residues. Trimming stripped 0 bases from V and 3 bases from J, with 12 bases between. The sample belongs to a study of T cells after yellow fever vaccination. The rearrangement uses TRBV4-2 and TRBJ2-4; D is perhaps TRBD1 or TRBD2 (5 bases each). The sequencing here drew on PBMCs, either bulk or a sorted T-cell subset (CD4+, CD8+, memory, or dextramer-sorted; not recorded which), taken roughly 14 days after the first yellow fever vaccination. This clonotype was obtained from a man in his late teens or twenties who received the YFV17D yellow fever vaccine. CDR3: CASSQEWGFGKNIQYF. CDR3 in DNA: TGTGCCAGCAGCCAAGAGTGGGGGTTCGGCAAAAACATTCAGTACTTC.